The sequence of this TCR beta chain was determined in a study of T cell changes during pregnancy in multiple sclerosis. Using immunoSEQ multiplex PCR, the repertoire was profiled, and TCRdb retains in-frame clones only, with some absent. The data hold approximately 94,000 clones, with roughly 90% observed a single time. The germline gives CDR1 SGHRS, CDR2 YFSETQ. The CDR3 runs to 14 residues. V lost 5 bases, J lost 5 bases, and 16 bases lay in between. V usage is TRBV5-1 and J usage is TRBJ1-2; D perhaps matches TRBD1 (6 bases). This sequence was found in a female donor with multiple sclerosis, enrolled in a pregnancy study. This sample comprised peripheral blood, obtained after pregnancy. This chain's CDR3 is CASSTGTTIYGYTF. CDR3 DNA: TGCGCCAGCAGTACCGGGACAACGATTTATGGCTACACCTTC.